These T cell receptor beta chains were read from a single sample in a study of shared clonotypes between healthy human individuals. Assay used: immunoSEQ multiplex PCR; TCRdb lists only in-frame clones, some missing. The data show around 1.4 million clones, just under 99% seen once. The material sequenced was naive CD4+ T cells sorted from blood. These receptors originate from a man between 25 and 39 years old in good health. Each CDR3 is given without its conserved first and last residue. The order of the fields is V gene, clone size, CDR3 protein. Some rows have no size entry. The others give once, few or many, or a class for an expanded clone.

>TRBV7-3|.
ASSLTRVRTGAYNEQF
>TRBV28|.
ASSLSGLAGNEQF
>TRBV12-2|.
ASRLNCDRGITYEQY
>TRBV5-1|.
ASSDPGNEQF
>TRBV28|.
ASSLMGTYEQY
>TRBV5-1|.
ASSFTTGVIYEQY
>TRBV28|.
ASIYTRGSGNTIY
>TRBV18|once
ASSRGGDRSGNTIY
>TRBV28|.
ASSFDRGSYEQY
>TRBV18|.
ASSRDRSLTDTQY
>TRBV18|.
ASSRDQKETQY
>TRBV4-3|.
ASSQDIGGETQY